One and the same sample provided the 22 T cell receptor beta chains below, sequenced in a study of T cell clonality in common variable immunodeficiency. Clones were read by immunoSEQ multiplex PCR, and TCRdb kept only the in-frame ones, dropping some. The data show some 38,000 clones, with none appearing a single time. Sequencing input: peripheral blood mononuclear cells. The receptors shown here come from a person aged 18 to 69 in good health.

This clone has just a few counts. The CDR3 end lies 3 residues beyond the end of the read and is filled in from the germline J gene. The chain carries TRBV5-7 and TRBJ2-5; TRBD1 matches at 7 bases. TRBV5-7 is assigned to the ORF class and has an uncertain function. V lost 4 bases and J lost 6; bases outside the gene matches: 12. The CDR3 sequence is 15 residues long. The covered CDR3 bases are TGTGCCAGCAGCCCCGAAGGGTCAGGGGGAAAGACC. As protein: CASSPEGSGGKT. The entire CDR3 reads CASSPEGSGGKTQYF.

This clone came up a few times. Compared with germline, one end of the junction differs, possibly owing to a read error. The DNA ends 3 residues before the CDR3 does, and the rest of the CDR3 is filled in from the germline J gene. The rearrangement links TRBV6-1 to TRBJ1-3; no reliable D call. The germline V gene encodes CDR1 MNHNS and CDR2 SASEGT. This CDR3 spans 13 amino acids. The covered CDR3 bases are TGTGCCAGCAGTGAAGCAGAGAGAAACACA. Protein: CASSEAERNT. In full, the CDR3 is CASSEAERNTIYF.

A remark on this clone: Coverage ceases 3 residues before the CDR3 finishes, and the germline J gene fills in the end. The chain has TRBV2 and TRBJ1-1; 7 nucleotides line up with TRBD1. The V gene end was trimmed by 8 bases and the J gene end by 4 bases; junction bases not matched to a gene: 10. The V gene's germline CDR1 is SNHLY and CDR2 FYNNEI. The CDR3 is 14 residues long. This CDR3 reads CASGSTGWSTEAFF. The sequenced CDR3 bases are TGTGCCAGCGGCTCGACAGGGTGGAGCACTGAA.

This clone was counted many times. The part of the CDR3 DNA that was read is TGTGCCACCGCCGAACGGTGGAACTATGGC. Amino acids: CATAERWNYG. The entire CDR3 sequence reads CATAERWNYGYTF. This sequence joins TRBV19 and TRBJ1-2; D gene ambiguous. The read is 3 residues too short to cover the CDR3 end, so that end is filled in from the germline J gene. Trimming pared 10 bases from V and 2 bases from J, leaving 14 bases between. Germline CDR1 is LNHDA and CDR2 is SQIVND (reference sequence). The CDR3 is 13 residues long.

Concerning this clone itself: A far bigger clonotype differs at one base, so this is likely a read error. Coverage ceases 3 residues before the CDR3 finishes, and the germline J gene fills in the end. The chain recombines TRBV7-6 with TRBJ2-1, with 9 bases that match TRBD2. Germline V gene sequence: CDR1 SGHVS, CDR2 FNYEAQ. CDR3 length equals 16 residues. The CDR3 loop reads CATSLGGLAPGNEQFF. The sequenced CDR3 bases are TGTGCCACCAGCTTAGGCGGACTAGCGCCCGGGAATGAG.

This clone was picked up many times. The CDR3 end is not reached by the read, which stops 3 residues before it; the germline J gene fills it in. The V gene is TRBV2, the J gene TRBJ2-7; D perhaps matches TRBD1 (5 bases). Germline assignment: CDR1 SNHLY and CDR2 FYNNEI. The CDR3 consists of 12 residues. V was trimmed by 3 bases and J by 3 bases, leaving 6 bases between them. Partial CDR3 DNA: TGTGCCAGCAGTGACCAGGGCTACGAG. The encoded protein is CASSDQGYE. The CDR3 in its entirety is CASSDQGYEQYF.

This clone came up many times. The read ends 3 residues early relative to the CDR3; the germline J gene fills the gap. The rearrangement uses TRBV30 and TRBJ1-5; TRBD1 matches at 7 bases. The V and J ends lost 4 bases and 4 bases, in that order; junction bases with no gene match: 4. The CDR3 runs 13 residues. Germline V gene lookup returns CDR1 GTSNPN and CDR2 SVGIG (reference sequence). The sequenced CDR3 bases are TGTGCCTGGACAGGGGGTAAGAATCAGCCC. It codes for CAWTGGKNQP. The whole CDR3 is CAWTGGKNQPQHF.

Regarding this clone: The missing CDR3 end, 3 residues past where the read stops, is filled in from the germline J gene. V gene TRBV7-8 combines with J gene TRBJ2-1, with 12 bases matching TRBD2. Germline assignment: CDR1 SGHVS and CDR2 FQNEAQ. V shed 5 bases and J 6 bases; nucleotides not matched to a gene: 5. CDR3 length: 15 residues. Incomplete CDR3 DNA: TGTGCCAGCAGCGTACTAGCGGGAGGTTTCAATGAG. Its protein is CASSVLAGGFNE. The entire CDR3 sequence reads CASSVLAGGFNEQFF.

This clone came up many times. Read data end 3 residues before the CDR3 end; the end is taken from the germline J gene. The chain recombines TRBV9 with TRBJ2-1, with a possible D match to TRBD2 (5 bases). Trimming shortened V by 0 bases and J by 7 bases, and 14 bases separated the two germline ends. CDR1 and CDR2 (germline): SGDLS, YYNGEE. The length of the CDR3 is 15 residues. The CDR3 loop reads CASSVVAGSVNEQFF. The CDR3 DNA, read in part, is TGTGCCAGCAGCGTAGTGGCGGGTAGCGTGAATGAG.

In its sample, this clone was seen many times. The DNA ends 3 residues before the CDR3 does, and the rest of the CDR3 is filled in from the germline J gene. The chain combines TRBV7-3 with TRBJ2-1, with a tentative D call TRBD2 (7 bases). In germline, CDR1 is SGHTA, CDR2 FQGTGA. Trimming stripped 5 bases from V and 8 bases from J, with 10 bases between. There are 12 residues in the CDR3. CDR3: CASSTGGDEQFF. Incomplete CDR3 DNA: TGTGCCAGCAGCACGGGGGGCGATGAG.

This clone was detected ten times or more. Partial CDR3 DNA: TGTGCCAGCAGCTTTCAGAGAGACAATGAG. It codes for CASSFQRDNE. The entire CDR3 reads CASSFQRDNEQFF. The chain combines TRBV11-2 with TRBJ2-1; D unclear. Read sequence stops 3 residues before the CDR3 end, and the germline J gene provides the missing end. Trimming removed 3 bases from V and 5 bases from J, with 8 bases in between. CDR1 is SGHAT and CDR2 is FQNNGV in the germline V gene. The CDR3 runs 13 residues.

In this sample, this clone turned up a few times. Read coverage stops 3 residues before the CDR3 terminus; the germline J gene supplies the remainder. The gene calls are TRBV30 and TRBJ1-4; D gene ambiguous. There are 14 residues in the CDR3. Germline CDR1 is GTSNPN and CDR2 is SVGIG (reference sequence). CDR3 DNA (partial): TGTGCCTGGAGTGTTCTGCGGCCCAATTCACCA. It is translated as CAWSVLRPNSP. The CDR3 as a whole reads CAWSVLRPNSPLFF.

This clone has more than one count but fewer than ten. The read falls 3 residues short of the CDR3 end, and the missing part is taken from the germline J gene. V and J are TRBV6-2 or TRBV6-3 and TRBJ1-2; D may be TRBD1 (5 bases). This CDR3 is built from 13 residues. Germline assignment: CDR1 MNHEY and CDR2 SVGEGT. The CDR3 sequence: CATTDGSLYDYTF. CDR3 DNA, as far as it was read: TGTGCCACGACAGACGGGAGCCTCTACGAC.

This clone was found many times. The read finishes 3 residues shy of the CDR3 end, and the germline J gene is used to complete it. The chain joins TRBV20-1 to TRBJ2-7; 12 positions agree with TRBD2. In germline, CDR1 is DFQATT, CDR2 SNEGSKA (reference sequence). The CDR3 sequence is 16 residues long. Trimming took 0 bases from V and 4 from J; bases not matched to a gene: 7. The CDR3 DNA, read in part, is TGCAGTGCTAGAGATAGGCTAGCGGGAGGGCCTTACGAG. Translation: CSARDRLAGGPYE. The entire CDR3 is CSARDRLAGGPYEQYF.

This clone was detected ten times or more. The sequenced fragment ends 3 residues before the CDR3 boundary, so the rest is inferred from the germline J gene. The V and J genes are TRBV5-1 and TRBJ2-3; 8 bases are a match to TRBD1. CDR3 length equals 15 residues. The germline gives CDR1 SGHRS, CDR2 YFSETQ. V lost 7 bases and J lost 5; bases outside the gene matches: 12. The sequenced CDR3 bases are TGCGCCAGCGGTAACGTCCAGGGGGCAGGAGATACG. Translated: CASGNVQGAGDT. The whole CDR3 protein is CASGNVQGAGDTQYF. Based on the CDR3 plus reference TRBV5-1 and TRBJ2-3, the full variable domain is KAGVTQTPRYLIKTRGQQVTLSCSPISGHRSVSWYQQTPGQGLQFLFEYFSETQRNKGNFPGRFSGRQFSNSRSEMNVSTLELGDSALYLCASGNVQGAGDTQYFGPGTRLTVL.

Regarding this clone: The sequenced fragment ends 3 residues before the CDR3 boundary, so the rest is inferred from the germline J gene. The chain has TRBV7-9 and TRBJ1-1; no clear D gene. CDR1 and CDR2 (germline): SEHNR, FQNEAQ (reference sequence). The CDR3 has 14 residues. The germline V and J ends were trimmed by 1 base and 1 base, with 7 bases remaining between them. Here the CDR3 reads CASSLETRNTEAFF. The part of the CDR3 DNA that was read is TGTGCCAGCAGCTTAGAGACTAGGAACACTGAA.

This clone has at least ten counts. The sequence runs out 3 residues before the end of the CDR3; the remainder is reconstructed from the germline J gene. The V call is TRBV14, the J call TRBJ2-5; 10 nucleotides match TRBD1. The V gene end was trimmed by 4 bases and the J gene end by 7 bases; junction bases not matched to a gene: 6. The germline CDR1 and CDR2 sequences are SGHDN and FVKESK. The CDR3 loop spans 14 amino acids. This chain's CDR3 is CASSLTGGLGTQYF. The part of the CDR3 DNA that was read is TGTGCCAGCAGCCTGACAGGGGGCCTGGGGACC. The full variable domain, rest sourced from reference TRBV14 and TRBJ2-5, is EAGVTQFPSHSVIEKGQTVTLRCDPISGHDNLYWYRRVMGKEIKFLLHFVKESKQDESGMPNNRFLAERTGGTYSTLKVQPAELEDSGVYFCASSLTGGLGTQYFGPGTRLLVL.

As for this clone: The missing CDR3 end, 3 residues past where the read stops, is filled in from the germline J gene. V usage is TRBV19 and J usage is TRBJ1-2, with a tentative D call TRBD1 (5 bases). Germline lookup yields CDR1 LNHDA and CDR2 SQIVND (reference sequence). The CDR3 totals 14 residues. The CDR3 bases that were read are TGTGCCAGTAGTACTGGGGGGATGGTCAATGAC. Amino acids: CASSTGGMVND. The entire CDR3 protein is CASSTGGMVNDYTF.

The sample holds many counts of this clone. The read ends 3 residues shy of where the CDR3 ends; the end is completed using the germline J gene. The chain uses TRBV28 and TRBJ2-3; D unresolved. V lost 8 bases to trimming and J lost 5 bases, with 8 bases between them. The CDR3 has 11 amino acids. CDR1 MDHEN and CDR2 SYDVKM come from the germline V gene. The CDR3 protein is CASSSLDTQYF. The sequenced part of the CDR3 DNA is TGTGCCAGCTCTAGTTTAGATACG.

The sequenced CDR3 bases are TGTGCCAGGAGGGGGGGGACTAGCGGGGGACGAGACATT. It yields the protein CARRGGTSGGRDI. Given in full, the CDR3 is CARRGGTSGGRDIQYF. The chain employs TRBV2 and TRBJ2-4; 14 bases align to TRBD2. The read gets to within 3 residues of the CDR3 end, and the germline J gene fills in the rest. The ends lost 9 bases at V and 8 bases at J; junction bases unmatched: 12. The CDR3 sequence is 16 residues long. The germline CDR1 and CDR2 sequences are SNHLY and FYNNEI.

In its sample, this clone was seen many times. The read terminates 3 residues before the CDR3 end, so the remaining end is supplied by the germline J gene. V gene TRBV19 combines with J gene TRBJ1-6; D might be TRBD1 (6 bases). From germline, CDR1 is LNHDA and CDR2 SQIVND (reference sequence). V lost 7 bases and J 5 bases, leaving 12 bases between the germline ends. The CDR3 covers 14 residues. The CDR3 DNA, read in part, is TGTGCCAGTACAAGGAGGACAGATAATTCACCC. This gives the protein CASTRRTDNSP. The CDR3 in its entirety is CASTRRTDNSPLHF.

This clone showed up many times. The read ends 3 residues shy of where the CDR3 ends; the end is completed using the germline J gene. The J gene is TRBJ2-1, the V gene TRBV6-2 or TRBV6-3; tentatively, D is TRBD1 (5 bases). Germline V lookup: CDR1 MNHEY, CDR2 SVGEGT. Trimming stripped 7 bases from V and 8 bases from J, with 15 bases between. This CDR3 is 13 amino acids long. The sequenced CDR3 bases are TGTGCCAGCACCAGGGTAGGGATCCATGAG. The encoded protein is CASTRVGIHE. The full CDR3 reads CASTRVGIHEQFF.